This T cell receptor (beta chain) was captured in a study of cytomegalovirus exposure and HLA in healthy donors. Profiled with immunoSEQ multiplex PCR; TCRdb holds only in-frame clones, not every one. In the table there are about 130,000 clones, 90% of which are singletons. Trimming shortened V by 2 bases and J by 0 bases, and 9 bases separated the two germline ends. This CDR3 spans 15 amino acids. The germline V gene encodes CDR1 SGHRS and CDR2 YFSETQ. Input material: PBMCs. The source of this sequence is a woman under 40 in good health and CMV-seropositive. This chain links TRBV5-1 with TRBJ1-5; no definite D call. The CDR3 region is CASSFGDGSNQPQHF. DNA for the CDR3: TGCGCCAGCAGCTTTGGAGACGGTAGCAATCAGCCCCAGCATTTT.